This T cell receptor (beta chain) was recorded in a study of blood T cell repertoires in COVID-19. As for the study in general: Sources were T cells, B-cell-depleted T cells, or PBMCs; the material itself was cDNA or gDNA.

The CDR3 is made up of 14 amino acids. Looked up from germline, CDR1 is SGHVS and CDR2 is FQNEAQ. Trimming took off 5 bases at V and 3 bases at J, with 10 bases between the two ends. Per the study methods: Reference gene primers were amplified, and this amplification served to estimate nucleated cell counts. Method: immunoSEQ multiplex PCR; TCRdb's copy keeps in-frame clones and lacks some. V, J and clone size are those of that table, while D and trimming were read from the DNA. The sample contains about 97,000 clones, 80% to 90% of which appear only once. The sample consisted of peripheral blood. V gene TRBV7-8 combines with J gene TRBJ2-2; D is perhaps TRBD2 (6 bases). This TCR was recovered from a man aged 50-59 years with COVID-19, enrolled during active disease. In nucleotides, the CDR3 is TGTGCCAGCAGCCCCCGCGGGGACACCGGGGAGCTGTTTTTT. Translating gives CASSPRGDTGELFF.